The next 18 T cell receptor beta chains were all read from a single sample in a study of shared clonotypes between healthy human individuals. TCRdb's table, derived via immunoSEQ multiplex PCR, lists solely in-frame clones and lacks some. The sample has about 110,000 clones, less than 80% seen once. The sample comprised memory CD8+ T cells sorted from blood. Subset meaning: CD45RO+ cells pooled with CCR7-negative TemRA cells. Every receptor here comes from a woman aged 30 to 39 in good health.

The chain links TRBV27 to TRBJ2-2; 7 bases agree with TRBD1. CDR1 and CDR2 from the germline V gene are MNHEY and SMNVEV (reference sequence). The CDR3 is 22 residues long. J lost 5 bases, V lost 0 bases, and 24 bases had no gene match. The CDR3 DNA sequence: TGTGCCAGCAGTTTATCGCGAGGAGTCAGGGGGAGAGCTTCGAGGGGGACCGGGGAGCTGTTTTTT. Amino acid sequence: CASSLSRGVRGRASRGTGELFF.

This clone has more than one count but fewer than ten. J is TRBJ1-5 and V is TRBV19, with unresolved D. Deletions cut 4 bases from V and 7 bases from J, with 11 bases between. This CDR3 has 13 residues. From germline, CDR1 is LNHDA and CDR2 SQIVND (reference sequence). The CDR3 region is CASSRGVHQPQHF. The CDR3 region has the DNA TGTGCCAGTAGTAGGGGTGTCCACCAGCCCCAGCATTTT.

This chain uses TRBV5-5 with TRBJ2-5, with TRBD2 identical over 7 bases. Germline V gene lookup returns CDR1 SGHKS and CDR2 YYEKEE (reference sequence). Trimming removed 4 bases from V and 3 bases from J; junction bases left unmatched: 12. The CDR3 consists of 16 residues. CDR3 protein: CASSPGDSGWEETQYF. CDR3 coding DNA: TGTGCCAGCAGCCCCGGGGATAGCGGGTGGGAAGAGACCCAGTACTTC. The whole variable domain, filled in from reference TRBV5-5 and TRBJ2-5, reads DAGVTQSPTHLIKTRGQQVTLRCSPISGHKSVSWYQQVLGQGPQFIFQYYEKEERGRGNFPDRFSARQFPNYSSELNVNALLLGDSALYLCASSPGDSGWEETQYFGPGTRLLVL.

This chain uses TRBV7-9 with TRBJ1-5; D is uncertain. The CDR3 length is 18 residues. Trimming shortened V by 1 base and J by 0 bases, and 16 bases separated the two germline ends. Germline CDR1 and CDR2: SEHNR and FQNEAQ (reference sequence). CDR3 DNA: TGTGCCAGCAGCTTAGTATTAACAGAGAAATATAGCAATCAGCCCCAGCATTTT. Residues: CASSLVLTEKYSNQPQHF.

This clone was observed many times. The chain links TRBV6-6 to TRBJ2-7, with D tentatively TRBD1 (5 bases). This CDR3 has 15 amino acids. Germline values: CDR1 MNHNY, CDR2 SVGAGI (reference sequence). Trimming stripped 0 bases from V and 5 bases from J, with 14 bases between. CDR3 in DNA: TGTGCCAGCAGTTACTCGAGGCCAGGGTCGAACGAGCAGTACTTC. Its protein is CASSYSRPGSNEQYF.

This chain connects TRBV7-2 to TRBJ1-1; D gene ambiguous. CDR1 SGHTA and CDR2 FQGNSA come from the germline V gene. The CDR3 contains 12 residues. V gave up 3 bases and J gave up 6 bases, with 8 bases separating them. The CDR3 reads CASSFGRAEAFF. CDR3 in DNA: TGTGCCAGCAGCTTTGGTCGGGCTGAAGCTTTCTTT.

In its sample, this clone was seen many times. The chain uses TRBV27 and TRBJ2-1; possibly TRBD1 or TRBD2 for D (6 bases each). This CDR3 is built from 14 residues. Germline V gives CDR1 MNHEY, CDR2 SMNVEV (reference sequence). V was cut by 9 bases and J by 0 bases, with 12 bases left in between. The CDR3 sequence is CASPAGHSYNEQFF. CDR3 bases: TGTGCCAGTCCCGCGGGACACTCCTACAATGAGCAGTTCTTC.

The chain is built from TRBV27 and TRBJ2-2; D ambiguous. With 5 bases removed from V and 6 bases from J, the gap between germline ends came to 13 bases. This CDR3 is 14 amino acids long. Germline CDR1 and CDR2: MNHEY and SMNVEV (reference sequence). This CDR3 reads CASSLSLGPGELFF. The CDR3 DNA sequence: TGTGCCAGCAGTCTCTCGTTGGGCCCCGGGGAGCTGTTTTTT.

The chain has TRBV2 and TRBJ2-7; 8 bases agree with TRBD2. Germline-derived CDR1 and CDR2 are SNHLY and FYNNEI. With 2 bases clipped from V and 2 bases from J, the junction kept 17 bases outside the gene matches. This CDR3 has 19 residues. The CDR3 here is CASSESPLGREATPYEQYF. For the CDR3, the DNA is TGTGCCAGCAGTGAAAGCCCTTTGGGGCGGGAGGCCACTCCCTACGAGCAGTACTTC.

The table lists this clone with a few counts. This rearrangement joins TRBV5-8 to TRBJ2-5; 10 bases fit TRBD2. The CDR3 consists of 15 residues. Per the germline V gene, CDR1 is SGHTS and CDR2 is YDEGEE. Germline trimming cut 5 bases from V and 4 bases from J; bases unmatched to any gene: 8. CDR3 sequence reads: CASSASGSAVETQYF. The DNA for the CDR3 is TGTGCCAGCAGTGCTAGCGGGAGCGCGGTAGAGACCCAGTACTTC.

This clone occurred a few times. The rearrangement joins TRBV5-4 to TRBJ1-2; 9 nucleotides match TRBD1. Germline V CDR1 and CDR2: SGHNT, YYREEE (reference sequence). Losses at the gene ends were 4 bases for V and 6 bases for J; bases not matched to a gene: 10. The CDR3 consists of 15 residues. CDR3 region: CASSLTGQGMDGYTF. The CDR3 DNA reads TGTGCCAGCAGCCTAACGGGACAGGGTATGGATGGCTACACCTTC.

This chain uses TRBV6-5 with TRBJ1-2, with TRBD1 identical over 10 bases. Germline assignment: CDR1 MNHEY and CDR2 SVGAGI. V trimming: 2 bases; J trimming: 6 bases; junction bases outside the gene matches: 0. This CDR3 spans 13 amino acids. CDR3 bases: TGTGCCAGCAGTTACGGACAGGGGGATGGCTACACCTTC. Amino acids: CASSYGQGDGYTF.

The V and J genes are TRBV7-8 and TRBJ1-5; 10 positions match TRBD1. Germline CDR1 and CDR2: SGHVS and FQNEAQ. Trimming removed 8 bases from V and 1 base from J; junction bases left unmatched: 5. CDR3 size: 15 residues. In nucleotides, the CDR3 is TGTGCCAGCCGGACGGACAGGGGGAGCAATCAGCCCCAGCATTTT. Residues: CASRTDRGSNQPQHF.

The chain combines TRBV9 with TRBJ2-1; the D call may be TRBD1 or TRBD2 (6 bases each). The germline V and J ends were trimmed by 0 bases and 7 bases, with 14 bases remaining between them. The CDR3 extends over 15 amino acids. Germline lookup yields CDR1 SGDLS and CDR2 YYNGEE. CDR3 nucleotide sequence: TGTGCCAGCAGCGTAGCTTGGGGGGCAAGTAATGAGCAGTTCTTC. Protein product: CASSVAWGASNEQFF.

This chain joins TRBV28 and TRBJ1-2; no clear D gene. V lost 2 bases and J 8 bases, leaving 12 bases between the germline ends. The CDR3 has 13 amino acids. Germline CDR1 MDHEN, CDR2 SYDVKM. The DNA for the CDR3 is TGTGCCAGCAGTTTAGTATCCCATTCCGGCTACACCTTC. Translated: CASSLVSHSGYTF.

Judged by abundance, this clone is medium-sized. CDR3 bases: TGTGCCAGCAGTGATTATGTGGGACAGGGACACAATGAGCAGTTCTTC. Protein product: CASSDYVGQGHNEQFF. The V call is TRBV6-4, the J call TRBJ2-1, with 9 positions matching TRBD1. After removal of 3 bases from V and 5 bases from J, the junction contained 8 bases not matched to a gene. Germline CDR1 reads MRHNA; CDR2 reads SNTAGT. The CDR3 is 16 amino acids.

In its sample, this clone was seen once. V gene TRBV7-6 combines with J gene TRBJ2-7; D is undetermined. The CDR3 runs 15 residues. Per germline, CDR1 SGHVS and CDR2 FNYEAQ. Trimming removed 5 bases from V and 5 bases from J, with 19 bases in between. The CDR3 here is CASSTPSGERNEQYF. The CDR3 coding sequence is TGTGCCAGCAGCACGCCCAGTGGGGAAAGGAACGAGCAGTACTTC.

This clone showed up just a few times. The chain couples TRBV28 to TRBJ2-7; no firm D call. V lost 6 bases and J 2 bases, leaving 5 bases between the germline ends. This CDR3 is 11 amino acids long. Germline V gives CDR1 MDHEN, CDR2 SYDVKM. CDR3 sequence: CASRETYEQYF. CDR3 DNA sequence: TGTGCCAGCAGGGAGACCTACGAGCAGTACTTC.